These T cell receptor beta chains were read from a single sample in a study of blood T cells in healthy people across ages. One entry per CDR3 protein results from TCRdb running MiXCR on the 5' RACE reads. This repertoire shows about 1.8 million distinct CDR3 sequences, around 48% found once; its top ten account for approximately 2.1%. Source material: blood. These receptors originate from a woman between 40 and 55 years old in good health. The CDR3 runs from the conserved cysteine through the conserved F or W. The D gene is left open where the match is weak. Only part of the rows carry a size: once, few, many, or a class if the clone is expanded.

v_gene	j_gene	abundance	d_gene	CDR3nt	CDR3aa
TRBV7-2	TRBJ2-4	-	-	TGTGCCAGCAGCTTAGACAGGGACGGCATTCAGTACTTC	CASSLDRDGIQYF
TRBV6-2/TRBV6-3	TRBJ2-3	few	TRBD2	TGTGCCAGCAGGCCCTCTCCGGGACTAGCTACAGATACGCAGTATTTT	CASRPSPGLATDTQYF
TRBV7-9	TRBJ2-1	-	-	TGTGCCAGCAGCTTTCCCGGCGGGTCCGGGTACAATGAGCAGTTCTTC	CASSFPGGSGYNEQFF
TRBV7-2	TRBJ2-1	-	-	TGTGCCAGCAGCTTAGTAGGGCGAGCGGGGTTCTTC	CASSLVGRAGFF
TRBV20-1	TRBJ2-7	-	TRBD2	TGCAGTGCTAGAGAGGCGATAGCGGGGAGCTACGAGCAGTACTTC	CSAREAIAGSYEQYF
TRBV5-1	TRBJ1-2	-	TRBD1	TGCGCCAGCAGCCCGGCTGCAGGGGGCAATGGCTACACCTTC	CASSPAAGGNGYTF
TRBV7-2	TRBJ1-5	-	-	TGTGCCAGCGCCCCGGGGGAAAGTCGCAATCAGCCCCAGCATTTT	CASAPGESRNQPQHF
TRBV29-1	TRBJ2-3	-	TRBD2	TGCAGCGTTGTAATAGCGGGGATCACAGATACGCAGTATTTT	CSVVIAGITDTQYF
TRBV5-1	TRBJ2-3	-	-	TGCGCCAGCAGCTTGGCAGAACCTAGCACAGATACGCAGTATTTT	CASSLAEPSTDTQYF
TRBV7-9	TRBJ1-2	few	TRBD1	TGTGCCAGCAGCCCCGAAGGGACTCGATCAGGGGGCGGGTATGGCTACACCTTC	CASSPEGTRSGGGYGYTF
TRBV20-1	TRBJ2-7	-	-	TGCAGTGCTGTACCGGGGAGCGACTATCCAATTGAGCAGTACTTC	CSAVPGSDYPIEQYF
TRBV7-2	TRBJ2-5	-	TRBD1	TGTGCCAGCAGCCCACAGGGGGCTGGGGGGACCCAGTACTTC	CASSPQGAGGTQYF
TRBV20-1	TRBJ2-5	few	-	TGCAGTGCTGAGCTGGACAGTGAAGAGACCCAGTACTTC	CSAELDSEETQYF
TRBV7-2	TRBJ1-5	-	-	TGTGCCAGCAGCGTAGGGTCTTTAGAGCCCCAGCATTTT	CASSVGSLEPQHF
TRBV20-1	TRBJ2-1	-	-	TGCAGTGCGTTAGACTACTACAATGAGCAGTTCTTC	CSALDYYNEQFF
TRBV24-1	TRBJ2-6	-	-	TGTGCCACCAGTAGGGCTGGGGCCAACGTCCTGACTTTC	CATSRAGANVLTF
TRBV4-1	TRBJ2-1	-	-	TGCGCCAGCAGCCAGGGGGCCCAAGCGGGCGGGTACAATGAGCAGTTCTTC	CASSQGAQAGGYNEQFF
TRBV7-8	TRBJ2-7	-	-	TGTGCCAGCAGACCAAGTGAGGGCGTCAACGCTGAGTACTTC	CASRPSEGVNAEYF
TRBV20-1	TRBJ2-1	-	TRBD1	TGCAGTGCTAGTCTTGGACAGGGTTTATACAATGAGCAGTTCTTC	CSASLGQGLYNEQFF
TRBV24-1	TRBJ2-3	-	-	TGTGCCACCAGTGACCCAAAACGACTAGTCCCAGATACGCAGTATTTT	CATSDPKRLVPDTQYF
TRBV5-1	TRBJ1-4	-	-	TGCGCCAGCAGCCCAGGGACCGGGCCACCTAATGAAAAACTGTTTTTT	CASSPGTGPPNEKLFF
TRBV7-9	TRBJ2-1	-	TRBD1	TGTGCCAGCAGTCCATGGGACAGGGTCGTCAATGAGCAGTTCTTC	CASSPWDRVVNEQFF
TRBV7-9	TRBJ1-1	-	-	TGTGCCAGCAGCCCAATCCCTACAGGGAGGACTGAAGCTTTCTTT	CASSPIPTGRTEAFF